The rows below give T cell receptor beta chains drawn from one sample of a study of T cells in Graves' hyperthyroidism and ophthalmopathy. MiXCR, applied by TCRdb to the multiplex PCR reads, yields one record per CDR3 protein. The sample lists about 600,000 distinct CDR3 sequences, 13% to 15% occurring once. The material sequenced was blood. The receptors stem from a woman between 18 and 30 years old with Graves' ophthalmopathy. The CDR3 runs from the conserved cysteine through the conserved F or W. D genes are given only for firm matches. Only part of the rows carry a size: once, few, many, or a class if the clone is expanded.

d_call,v_call,clone_size,j_call,cdr3_nt,cdr3_aa
TRBD2,TRBV27,NA,TRBJ2-1,TGTGCCAGCAGTTTGGGGACTAGCGGGAGCAGGTATAACAATGAGCAGTTCTTC,CASSLGTSGSRYNNEQFF
TRBD2,TRBV7-3,many,TRBJ2-7,TGTGCCAGCAGCCGCCTGGCGGGAGCCCCTTACCCCCGCTACGAGCAGTACTTC,CASSRLAGAPYPRYEQYF
NA,TRBV7-9,many,TRBJ2-2,TGTGCCAGCAGCTCAATTTACGGGGAGCTGTTTTTT,CASSSIYGELFF
TRBD1,TRBV29-1,many,TRBJ1-1,TGCAGCGTCGGGGACAGGGCGGGGTGGACTGAAGCTTTCTTT,CSVGDRAGWTEAFF
NA,TRBV4-1,few,TRBJ1-1,TGCGCCAGCAGCCAAGAACCAGGGGCTGGGGCTTTCTTT,CASSQEPGAGAFF
TRBD1,TRBV5-1,NA,TRBJ1-2,TGCGCCACCGGGACAGATAGCTATGGCTACACCTTC,CATGTDSYGYTF
NA,TRBV9,many,TRBJ1-4,TGTGCCAGCAGTGCCGGAGGTGAAAAACTGTTTTTT,CASSAGGEKLFF
NA,TRBV25-1,few,TRBJ2-1,TGTGCCAGCAATCAGGTGGGTGGGGAGCAGTTCTTC,CASNQVGGEQFF
TRBD1,TRBV6-5,many,TRBJ1-1,TGTGCCAGCAGTTACCAGGGACAGGGAGGGAGAAACACTGAAGCTTTCTTT,CASSYQGQGGRNTEAFF
NA,TRBV7-9,NA,TRBJ2-7,TGTGCCAGCAGCTTAGCGGGACGGGGGTACGAGCAGTACTTC,CASSLAGRGYEQYF
TRBD2,TRBV10-3,few,TRBJ2-5,TGTGCCATCAGAACGGGACTAGCGGGCCAAGAGACCCAGTACTTC,CAIRTGLAGQETQYF
NA,TRBV29-1,NA,TRBJ2-3,TGCAGCGTTGTCGGTGGGAGGCCCAGCACAGATACGCAGTATTTT,CSVVGGRPSTDTQYF
TRBD2,TRBV5-4,few,TRBJ2-7,TGTGCCAGCAGCCCGAGCGGGAGGTACTCCTACGAGCAGTACTTC,CASSPSGRYSYEQYF
TRBD1,TRBV5-1,many,TRBJ2-3,TGCGCCAGCAGCTTGGGACAGGGGCTGGGAGATACGCAGTATTTT,CASSLGQGLGDTQYF
NA,TRBV6-6,NA,TRBJ2-1,TGTGCCAGCAGTTACTTACCGTACCGGGACTCTTGGGGCGATGAGCAGTTCTTC,CASSYLPYRDSWGDEQFF
NA,TRBV20-1,NA,TRBJ2-7,TGCAGTGTCAAAGTGGGCGGGCCCTACAATGAGCAGTACTTC,CSVKVGGPYNEQYF
TRBD2,TRBV7-2,many,TRBJ2-1,TGTGCCAGCAGCCTCCCGGGAGGGTCGCCAGATGAGCAGTTCTTC,CASSLPGGSPDEQFF
NA,TRBV27,many,TRBJ2-2,TGTGCCAGCAGTACCAACAGGAGAATCACCGGGGAGCTGTTTTTT,CASSTNRRITGELFF
NA,TRBV5-1,many,TRBJ2-3,TGCGCCAGCAGCTTGGATGGTCAGGGGATCGATACGCAGTATTTT,CASSLDGQGIDTQYF
NA,TRBV6-1,many,TRBJ2-1,TGTGCCAGCAGTTCCAACCCTAGGAGGGCGACCCGCGATGAGCAGTTCTTC,CASSSNPRRATRDEQFF
TRBD2,TRBV19,many,TRBJ2-7,TGTGCCAGTAGTATAGCGGTTCATCGGCAACCACCAGGTTGGGGAGGGATCTACGAGCAGTACTTC,CASSIAVHRQPPGWGGIYEQYF
TRBD2,TRBV7-9,NA,TRBJ2-3,TGTGCCAGCAGTCCCGCGATCAAACGACTAGCGGGAACCTCTGGCACAGATACGCAGTATTTT,CASSPAIKRLAGTSGTDTQYF
NA,TRBV6-1,few,TRBJ2-7,TGTGCCAGCAGTGAACTCCAGGCTCGGAGCTACGAGCAGTACTTC,CASSELQARSYEQYF
NA,TRBV5-5,many,TRBJ1-5,TGTGCCAGCAGCTTGGGCTGGGGTAGCAATCAGCCCCAGCATTTT,CASSLGWGSNQPQHF
NA,TRBV7-9,few,TRBJ2-2,TGTGCCACCCAGTTTGGGGAGCTGTTTTTT,CATQFGELFF
TRBD1,TRBV27,NA,TRBJ2-1,TGTGCCAGCAGTTTATTCCCGGGACAGGGGAGGAATGAGCAGTTCTTC,CASSLFPGQGRNEQFF